The 11 T cell receptor beta chains given below trace back to one sample, sequenced in a study of T cell responses to AZD1222 COVID-19 vaccine. This table comes from immunoSEQ multiplex PCR, and its TCRdb copy is limited to in-frame clones, with some not included. Of 150,000 or so clones listed, roughly 92% are singletons. The sample consisted of peripheral blood, taken 28 days after the second AZD1222 dose. All receptors derive from an adult who received the AZD1222 COVID-19 vaccine.

The chain links TRBV20-1 to TRBJ2-1; D is unclear. With 3 bases removed from V and 4 bases from J, the gap between germline ends came to 7 bases. Germline loops: CDR1 DFQATT, CDR2 SNEGSKA (reference sequence). The CDR3 sequence is 12 residues long. This chain's CDR3 is CSASVRYNEQFF. CDR3 nucleotides: TGCAGTGCTAGTGTGCGGTACAATGAGCAGTTCTTC.

This clone appeared a single time. The genes are TRBV18 and TRBJ2-7; no clear D. The CDR3 length is 18 residues. Between the trimmed V and J ends, which lost 3 bases and 1 base, there was a span of 22 bases. Germline CDR1 and CDR2: KGHSH and LQKENI. The DNA for the CDR3 is TGTGCCAGCTCACCGCTACGAGGAAACCGATCTCCTTCCTACGAGCAGTACTTC. This codes for CASSPLRGNRSPSYEQYF.

The chain links TRBV30 to TRBJ1-1, with 7 bases lining up with TRBD1. Per the germline V gene, CDR1 is GTSNPN and CDR2 is SVGIG (reference sequence). V dropped 1 base and J dropped 11; count of bases not matched to a gene: 7. The CDR3 loop spans 12 amino acids. CDR3 amino acids: CAWSARQGWAFF. CDR3 nucleotides: TGTGCCTGGAGTGCGAGACAGGGATGGGCTTTCTTT.

This sequence joins TRBV7-9 and TRBJ2-7; 12 nucleotides align to TRBD2. This CDR3 contains 17 residues. The germline CDR1 and CDR2 sequences are SEHNR and FQNEAQ (reference sequence). Trimming removed 3 bases from V and 2 bases from J; junction bases left unmatched: 8. This chain's CDR3 is CASSFSSGRAATYEQYF. CDR3 DNA: TGTGCCAGCAGCTTTTCTAGCGGGAGGGCCGCCACCTACGAGCAGTACTTC.

V and J are TRBV4-1 and TRBJ2-1; the D gene could be TRBD1 or TRBD2 (6 bases each). CDR1 and CDR2 (germline): MGHRA, YSYEKL. Trimming removed 6 bases at V and 10 bases at J, with 13 bases between. The CDR3 is 12 residues long. The CDR3 region has the DNA TGCGCCAGCAGTCTCGAAGGGGGGGAGCAGTTCTTC. Protein product: CASSLEGGEQFF.

This clone was counted only a few times. The chain carries TRBV24-1 and TRBJ2-3; 8 nucleotides match TRBD2. Germline loops: CDR1 KGHDR, CDR2 SFDVKD. The V gene end was trimmed by 5 bases and the J gene end by 0 bases; junction bases not matched to a gene: 3. This CDR3 is built from 15 residues. CDR3 amino acids: CATSVLAGSTDTQYF. For the CDR3, the DNA is TGTGCCACCAGTGTCCTAGCGGGTAGCACAGATACGCAGTATTTT.

V is TRBV7-6 and J is TRBJ2-1; 10 bases agree with TRBD2. V was pared by 4 bases and J by 4 bases, with 4 bases of the junction left unmatched. CDR1 is SGHVS and CDR2 is FNYEAQ in the germline V gene. This CDR3 has 15 amino acids. Here the CDR3 DNA reads TGTGCCAGCAGCTCTAGCGGGAGTGGGTACAATGAGCAGTTCTTC. Its translation: CASSSSGSGYNEQFF.

The V call is TRBV28, the J call TRBJ2-1; no clear D. Germline loops: CDR1 MDHEN, CDR2 SYDVKM. The CDR3 spans 16 residues. The germline V and J ends were trimmed by 3 bases and 8 bases, with 20 bases remaining between them. CDR3 bases: TGTGCCAGCAGTTTTACTGAAGAGGTTTATTTCGATGAGCAGTTCTTC. Its translation is CASSFTEEVYFDEQFF.

The J gene is TRBJ2-1, the V gene TRBV7-2, with D perhaps matching TRBD1 or TRBD2 (5 bases each). Trimming pared 4 bases from V and 4 bases from J, leaving 14 bases between. In germline, CDR1 is SGHTA, CDR2 FQGNSA. The CDR3 consists of 15 residues. The CDR3 nucleotides read TGTGCCAGCAGCTCGACCGGGACCGCATACAATGAGCAGTTCTTC. Amino acid sequence: CASSSTGTAYNEQFF.

V is TRBV2 and J is TRBJ1-3, with D possibly TRBD1 on 6 matching bases. The germline gives CDR1 SNHLY, CDR2 FYNNEI. The CDR3 spans 15 residues. The V and J ends lost 8 bases and 4 bases respectively, with 18 bases between them. CDR3 coding DNA: TGTGCCAGCGAGACCAGGCCGGGGGCAGGAAACACCATATATTTT. Protein: CASETRPGAGNTIYF.

The CDR3 spells CASPSDRGPGEAFF. CDR3 nucleotide sequence: TGTGCCAGCCCTTCGGACAGGGGGCCGGGTGAAGCTTTCTTT. The chain employs TRBV2 and TRBJ1-1, with 11 bases identical to TRBD1. Germline CDR1 reads SNHLY; CDR2 reads FYNNEI. This CDR3 has 14 amino acids. V was clipped by 8 bases and J by 7 bases; unmatched bases: 9.